This TCR beta chain is from a study of blood T cells in healthy people across ages. General observations from the study: Greater diversity and more naive CD4+ cells were seen in long-lived donors than in aged donors.

PCR was performed a second time for roughly 7 to 11 cycles using a sample-barcoded 5' primer and a J-beta primer mix. Carrying 12 random nucleotides, a template-switch adaptor labeled each individual cDNA molecule. TCRdb redid the calling of the 5' RACE reads with MiXCR, one entry per CDR3 protein. Here the sample spans fewer than 1.5 million distinct CDR3 sequences, about 43% being singletons. Deletions cut 1 base from V and 4 bases from J, with 17 bases between. The CDR3 loop spans 16 amino acids. Germline V gene lookup returns CDR1 MGHRA and CDR2 YSYEKL. Peripheral blood, about 9.4 milliliters per donor, was collected. Total RNA amounts of at least 5 micrograms were extracted per sample. With respect to this clonotype: What it recognizes is unknown.

The rearrangement links TRBV4-1 to TRBJ2-7; D may correspond to TRBD1 or TRBD2 (5 bases each). The TCR was taken from a woman aged 18-30 years in good health. Sequenced material: blood. CDR3 sequence: CASSQGAYRDEYEQYF. The DNA of the CDR3 is TGCGCCAGCAGCCAAGGGGCTTATAGGGACGAATACGAGCAGTACTTC.